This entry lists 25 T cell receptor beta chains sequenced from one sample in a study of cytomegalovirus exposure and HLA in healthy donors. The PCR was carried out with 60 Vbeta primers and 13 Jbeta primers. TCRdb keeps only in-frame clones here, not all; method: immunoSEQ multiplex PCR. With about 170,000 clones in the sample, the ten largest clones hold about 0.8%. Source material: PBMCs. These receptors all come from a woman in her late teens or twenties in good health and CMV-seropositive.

The CDR3 protein is CASDHVAVGVVDEQFF. The CDR3 DNA sequence: TGCGCCAGCGATCATGTAGCCGTGGGAGTAGTCGATGAGCAGTTCTTC. This chain links TRBV23-1 with TRBJ2-1, with D possibly being TRBD2 (5 bases). TRBV23-1 is sorted into the ORF group, with uncertain function. The V end was cut by 8 bases, the J end by 8 bases, with 25 bases between. The CDR3 is 16 amino acids.

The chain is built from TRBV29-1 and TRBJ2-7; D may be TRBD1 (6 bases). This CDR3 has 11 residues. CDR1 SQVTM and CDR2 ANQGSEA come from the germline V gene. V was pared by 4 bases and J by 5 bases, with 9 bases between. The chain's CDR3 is CSVGRGNEQYF. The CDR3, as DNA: TGCAGCGTTGGCAGGGGTAACGAGCAGTACTTC.

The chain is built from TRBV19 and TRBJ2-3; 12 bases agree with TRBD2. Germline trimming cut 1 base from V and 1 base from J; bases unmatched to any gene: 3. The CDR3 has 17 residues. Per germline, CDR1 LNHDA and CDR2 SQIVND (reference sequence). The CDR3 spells CASSIARTSGGTDTQYF. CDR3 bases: TGTGCCAGTAGTATAGCAAGGACTAGCGGGGGCACAGATACGCAGTATTTT.

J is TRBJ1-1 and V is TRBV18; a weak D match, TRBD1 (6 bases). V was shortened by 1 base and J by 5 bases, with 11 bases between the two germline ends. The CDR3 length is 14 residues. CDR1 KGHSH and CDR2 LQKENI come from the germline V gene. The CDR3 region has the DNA TGTGCCAGCTCACCACTCAGGGGAGGGACTGAAGCTTTCTTT. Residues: CASSPLRGGTEAFF. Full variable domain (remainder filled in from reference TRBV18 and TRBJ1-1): NAGVMQNPRHLVRRRGQEARLRCSPMKGHSHVYWYRQLPEEGLKFMVYLQKENIIDESGMPKERFSAEFPKEGPSILRIQQVVRGDSAAYFCASSPLRGGTEAFFGQGTRLTVV.

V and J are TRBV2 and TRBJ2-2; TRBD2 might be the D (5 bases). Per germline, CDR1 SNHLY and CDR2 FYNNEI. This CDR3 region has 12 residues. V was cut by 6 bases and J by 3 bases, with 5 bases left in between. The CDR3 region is CASSGDTGELFF. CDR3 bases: TGTGCCAGCAGCGGGGACACCGGGGAGCTGTTTTTT.

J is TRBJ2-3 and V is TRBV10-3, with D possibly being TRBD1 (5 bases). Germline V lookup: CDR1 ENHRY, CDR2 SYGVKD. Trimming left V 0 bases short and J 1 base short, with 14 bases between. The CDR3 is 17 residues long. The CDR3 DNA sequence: TGTGCCATCAGTGAGTCGCAGGGCAGTAGCCGCACAGATACGCAGTATTTT. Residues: CAISESQGSSRTDTQYF.

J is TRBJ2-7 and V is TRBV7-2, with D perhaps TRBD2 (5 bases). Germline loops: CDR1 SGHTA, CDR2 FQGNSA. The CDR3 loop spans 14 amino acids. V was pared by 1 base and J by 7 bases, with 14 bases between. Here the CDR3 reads CASSLGRSGIEQYF. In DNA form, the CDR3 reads TGTGCCAGCAGCTTAGGGAGGTCCGGGATTGAGCAGTACTTC.

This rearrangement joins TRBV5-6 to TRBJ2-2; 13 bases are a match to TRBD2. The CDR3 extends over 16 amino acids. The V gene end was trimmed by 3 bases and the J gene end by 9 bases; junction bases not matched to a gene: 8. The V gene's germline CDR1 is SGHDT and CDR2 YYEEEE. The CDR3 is CASSSARTSGSRELFF. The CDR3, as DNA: TGTGCCAGCAGCTCCGCGAGGACTAGCGGGAGTCGGGAGCTGTTTTTT.

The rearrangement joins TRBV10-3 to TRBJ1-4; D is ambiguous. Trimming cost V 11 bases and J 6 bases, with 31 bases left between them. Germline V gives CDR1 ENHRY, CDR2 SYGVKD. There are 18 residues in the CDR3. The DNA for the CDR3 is TGTGCCCAACCCCCGGGAGGGTTCCCCGGGTTCTTGGATGAAAAACTGTTTTTT. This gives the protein CAQPPGGFPGFLDEKLFF.

DNA of the CDR3: TGCGCCACCCGGGACAGGGGACAAGAGACCCAGTACTTC. Protein sequence: CATRDRGQETQYF. This sequence joins TRBV5-1 and TRBJ2-5; 10 bases agree with TRBD1. CDR1 and CDR2 from the germline V gene are SGHRS and YFSETQ. The junction had 4 bases not matched to a gene; V was cut back by 9 bases and J by 2 bases. The CDR3 runs to 13 residues.

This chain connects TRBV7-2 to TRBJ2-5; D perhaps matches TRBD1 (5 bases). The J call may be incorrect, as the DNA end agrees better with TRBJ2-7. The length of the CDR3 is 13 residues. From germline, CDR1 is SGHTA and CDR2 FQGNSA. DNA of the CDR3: TGTGCCAGCAGCTTAGGACAGCCCTACGAGCAGTACTTC. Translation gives CASSLGQPYEQYF.

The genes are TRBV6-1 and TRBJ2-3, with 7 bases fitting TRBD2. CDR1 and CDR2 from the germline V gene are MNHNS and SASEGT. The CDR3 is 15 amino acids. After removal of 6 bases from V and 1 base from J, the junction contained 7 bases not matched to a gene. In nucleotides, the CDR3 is TGTGCCAGCAGCCCCTTAGCGGGCGGCACAGATACGCAGTATTTT. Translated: CASSPLAGGTDTQYF.

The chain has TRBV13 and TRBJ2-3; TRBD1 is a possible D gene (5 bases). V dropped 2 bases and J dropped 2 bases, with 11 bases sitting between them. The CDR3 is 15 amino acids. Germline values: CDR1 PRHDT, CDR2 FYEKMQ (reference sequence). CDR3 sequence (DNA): TGTGCCAGCAGCTTACGCGACAGTTACACAGATACGCAGTATTTT. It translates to CASSLRDSYTDTQYF. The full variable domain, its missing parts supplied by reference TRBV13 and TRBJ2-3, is AAGVIQSPRHLIKEKRETATLKCYPIPRHDTVYWYQQGPGQDPQFLISFYEKMQSDKGSIPDRFSAQQFSDYHSELNMSSLELGDSALYFCASSLRDSYTDTQYFGPGTRLTVL.

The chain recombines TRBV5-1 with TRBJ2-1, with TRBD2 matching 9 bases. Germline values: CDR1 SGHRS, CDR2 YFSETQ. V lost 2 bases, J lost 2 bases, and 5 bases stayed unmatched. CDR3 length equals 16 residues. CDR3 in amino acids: CASSLGGRAPYNEQFF. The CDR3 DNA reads TGCGCCAGCAGCTTAGGCGGGAGGGCCCCCTACAATGAGCAGTTCTTC.

CDR3 protein: CASSPSGTEAFF. The CDR3, as DNA: TGTGCCAGCAGCCCCTCGGGTACTGAAGCTTTCTTT. The chain links TRBV7-9 to TRBJ1-1; D gene ambiguous. The ends were cut back, 5 bases at V and 5 bases at J, with 9 bases in the middle. CDR1 is SEHNR, CDR2 FQNEAQ, per germline (reference sequence). The CDR3 spans 12 residues. Together with reference TRBV7-9 and TRBJ1-1, the CDR3 gives the full variable domain: DTGVSQNPRHKITKRGQNVTFRCDPISEHNRLYWYRQTLGQGPEFLTYFQNEAQLEKSRLLSDRFSAERPKGSFSTLEIQRTEQGDSAMYLCASSPSGTEAFFGQGTRLTVV.

CDR3: CASSQQYNEQFF. CDR3 coding DNA: TGTGCCAGCAGCCAACAGTACAATGAGCAGTTCTTC. The chain carries TRBV5-6 and TRBJ2-1; D remains unclear. The CDR3 runs 12 residues. CDR1 and CDR2 (germline): SGHDT, YYEEEE. V was clipped by 4 bases and J by 4 bases, with 6 bases between them.

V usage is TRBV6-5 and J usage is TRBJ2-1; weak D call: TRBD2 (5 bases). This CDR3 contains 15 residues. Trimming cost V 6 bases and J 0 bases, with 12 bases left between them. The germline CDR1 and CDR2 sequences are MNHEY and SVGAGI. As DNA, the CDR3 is TGTGCCAGCAGCCCGAGAGCGGACTCCTACAATGAGCAGTTCTTC. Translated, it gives CASSPRADSYNEQFF.

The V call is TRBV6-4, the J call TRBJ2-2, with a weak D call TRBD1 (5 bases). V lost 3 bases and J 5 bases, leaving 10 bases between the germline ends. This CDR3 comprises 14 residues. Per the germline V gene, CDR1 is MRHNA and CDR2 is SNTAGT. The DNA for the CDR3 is TGTGCCAGCAGTGATGAAGGGGTTACCGGGGAGCTGTTTTTT. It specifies CASSDEGVTGELFF.

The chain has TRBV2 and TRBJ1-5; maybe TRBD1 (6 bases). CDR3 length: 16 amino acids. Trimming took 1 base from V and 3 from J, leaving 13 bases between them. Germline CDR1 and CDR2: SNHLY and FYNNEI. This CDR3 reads CASSEEGRGYNQPQHF. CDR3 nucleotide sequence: TGTGCCAGCAGTGAAGAGGGCAGGGGCTACAATCAGCCCCAGCATTTT.

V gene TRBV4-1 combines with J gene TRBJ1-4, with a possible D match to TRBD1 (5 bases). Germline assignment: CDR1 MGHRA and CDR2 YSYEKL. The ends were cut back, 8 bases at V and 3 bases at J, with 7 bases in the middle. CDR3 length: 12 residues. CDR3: CASGGANEKLFF. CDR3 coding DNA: TGCGCCAGCGGAGGGGCTAATGAAAAACTGTTTTTT.

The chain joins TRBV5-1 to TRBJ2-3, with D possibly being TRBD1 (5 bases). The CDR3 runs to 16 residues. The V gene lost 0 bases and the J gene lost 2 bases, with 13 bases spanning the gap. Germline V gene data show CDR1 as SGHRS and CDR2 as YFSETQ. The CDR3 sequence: CASSLDRGSFTDTQYF. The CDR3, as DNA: TGCGCCAGCAGCTTGGATAGGGGTAGCTTCACAGATACGCAGTATTTT. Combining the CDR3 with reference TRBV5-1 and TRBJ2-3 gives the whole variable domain KAGVTQTPRYLIKTRGQQVTLSCSPISGHRSVSWYQQTPGQGLQFLFEYFSETQRNKGNFPGRFSGRQFSNSRSEMNVSTLELGDSALYLCASSLDRGSFTDTQYFGPGTRLTVL.

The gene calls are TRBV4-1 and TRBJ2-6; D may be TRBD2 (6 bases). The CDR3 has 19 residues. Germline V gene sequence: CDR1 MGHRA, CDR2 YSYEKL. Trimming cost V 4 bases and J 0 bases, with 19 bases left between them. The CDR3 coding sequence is TGCGCCAGCAGCCTGAGGAGGACGCCGGGACTCTCTGGGGCCAACGTCCTGACTTTC. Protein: CASSLRRTPGLSGANVLTF.

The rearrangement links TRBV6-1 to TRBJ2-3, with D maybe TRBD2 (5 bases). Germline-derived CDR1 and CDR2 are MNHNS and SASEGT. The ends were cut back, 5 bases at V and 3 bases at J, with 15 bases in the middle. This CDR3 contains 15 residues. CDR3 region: CASSFGIGKTDTQYF. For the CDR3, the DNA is TGTGCCAGCAGTTTCGGGATAGGGAAGACAGATACGCAGTATTTT.

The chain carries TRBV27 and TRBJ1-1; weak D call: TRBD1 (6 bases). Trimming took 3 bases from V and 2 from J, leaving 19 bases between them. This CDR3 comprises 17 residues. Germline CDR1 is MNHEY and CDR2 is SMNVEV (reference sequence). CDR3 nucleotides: TGTGCCAGCAGTTTCCGCTCTTTTACAGGGCCTAACACTGAAGCTTTCTTT. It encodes CASSFRSFTGPNTEAFF.

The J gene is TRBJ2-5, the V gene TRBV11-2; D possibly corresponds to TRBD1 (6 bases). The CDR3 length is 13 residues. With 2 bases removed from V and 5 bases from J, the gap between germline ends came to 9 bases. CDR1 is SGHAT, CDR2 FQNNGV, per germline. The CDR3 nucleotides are TGTGCCAGCAGCTTAAACAGGGACGAGACCCAGTACTTC. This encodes CASSLNRDETQYF.